The entry that follows covers one T cell receptor beta chain sequence. The antigen is undetermined. Then a second PCR, running about 7 to 11 cycles, was carried out with a sample-barcoded 5' primer and a J-beta primer mix. TCRdb called the 5' RACE reads again in MiXCR, with one record for every CDR3 protein. Of roughly 1,500,000 distinct CDR3 sequences listed, 40% to 50% are singletons. Isolated per sample were at least 7 million PBMCs. This record comes from a study of blood T cells in healthy people across ages. The germline V gene encodes CDR1 SGHNT and CDR2 YYREEE (reference sequence). The length of the CDR3 is 17 residues. V was clipped by 0 bases and J by 1 base, with 16 bases between them. Overall study findings and caveats: Per-million-T-cell TCR beta diversity fell roughly linearly with age. Because sorting was not performed, PBMCs prevented conclusive naive versus antigen-experienced comparison.

The sample was blood. The chain employs TRBV5-4 and TRBJ1-1, with a tentative D call TRBD1 (6 bases). The sequence was collected from a woman between 18 and 29 years old in good health. The CDR3 loop is CASSLATRTDSNTEAFF. The CDR3 DNA follows: TGTGCCAGCAGCTTGGCCACCCGGACAGACTCGAACACTGAAGCTTTCTTT.